The sample holds a few counts of the clone carrying this T cell receptor beta chain. Its antigen is unidentified. Building the TCR beta libraries relied on iRepertoire HTBI primers, and CDR3 regions underwent Arm-PCR. From the multiplex PCR reads, TCRdb called clonotypes with MiXCR, one entry per CDR3 protein. The top ten hold about 12% of the sample, which has about half a million distinct CDR3 sequences, approximately 23% seen once. The CDR3 runs 13 residues. Trimming removed 4 bases at V and 5 bases at J, with 12 bases between. Germline lookup yields CDR1 SEHNR and CDR2 FQNEAQ (reference sequence). The source of the sample is a study of regulatory T cells in long-lasting Graves disease. Study-wide findings and caveats: Newly diagnosed patients had higher TCR diversity than persistent Graves' patients did.

Time point specified: persistent/refractory GD, antithyroid drugs over 5 years with positive TRAb. Researchers made the TCR library from RNA that was extracted from PBMCs. This sequence originates from a female donor with Graves disease. The chain carries TRBV7-9 and TRBJ2-7, with TRBD2 as a possible D gene (6 bases). The sequences come from peripheral blood mononuclear cells (PBMCs), collected when the disease was refractory, from a patient treated with antithyroid drugs. In nucleotides, the CDR3 is TGTGCCAGCAGCTCTCGACTAGGCGACGAGCAGTACTTC. Translating gives CASSSRLGDEQYF. Full variable domain (remainder filled in from reference TRBV7-9 and TRBJ2-7): DTGVSQNPRHKITKRGQNVTFRCDPISEHNRLYWYRQTLGQGPEFLTYFQNEAQLEKSRLLSDRFSAERPKGSFSTLEIQRTEQGDSAMYLCASSSRLGDEQYFGPGTRLTVT.